Presented here are 14 T cell receptor beta chains from one specimen sequenced in a study of blood T cell repertoires in COVID-19. Using immunoSEQ multiplex PCR, the repertoire was profiled, and TCRdb retains in-frame clones only, with some absent. The repertoire holds 350,000 to 500,000 clones, with nearly 90% as singletons. Material for sequencing was PBMCs or T cells enriched from blood (not recorded which). The origin of the receptors is a woman aged 18-29 years who had been exposed to COVID-19.

V gene TRBV3-1 (or the pseudogene TRBV3-2) combines with J gene TRBJ1-3; 10 positions match TRBD1. This CDR3 is built from 20 residues. Unmatched junction bases numbered 15, after V lost 4 bases and J lost 0 bases. The germline CDR1 and CDR2 sequences are LGHDT and YNNKEL (reference sequence). The CDR3 loop is CASSLLIPGQGKGSGNTIYF. The CDR3 region has the DNA TGTGCCAGCAGCCTTTTGATCCCGGGACAGGGGAAAGGCTCTGGAAACACCATATATTTT.

The chain links TRBV4-1 to TRBJ1-1, with TRBD1 identical over 7 bases. This CDR3 is built from 18 residues. V lost 0 bases and J lost 5; bases outside the gene matches: 15. Germline CDR1 reads MGHRA; CDR2 reads YSYEKL. Here the CDR3 reads CASSQDLSTGPARTEAFF. The DNA of the CDR3 is TGCGCCAGCAGCCAAGACCTCTCGACAGGGCCAGCAAGAACTGAAGCTTTCTTT.

The V call is TRBV28, the J call TRBJ2-7, with D unresolved. Germline V gene data show CDR1 as MDHEN and CDR2 as SYDVKM. CDR3 length equals 14 residues. The germline V and J ends were trimmed by 3 bases and 2 bases, with 11 bases remaining between them. The CDR3 protein is CASSLLAITYEQYF. The CDR3, as DNA: TGTGCCAGCAGTTTGTTAGCAATCACCTACGAGCAGTACTTC.

This CDR3 reads CASSQSRDNAYEQYF. The DNA of the CDR3 is TGCGCCAGCAGCCAAAGCCGGGACAACGCCTACGAGCAGTACTTC. The chain links TRBV4-3 to TRBJ2-7; possibly TRBD1 for D (6 bases). V lost 2 bases and J 2 bases, leaving 13 bases between the germline ends. Germline V gene lookup returns CDR1 LGHNA and CDR2 YSLEER. The CDR3 totals 15 residues.

V and J are TRBV28 and TRBJ1-4; no firm D call. V gave up 6 bases and J gave up 0 bases, with 11 bases separating them. Germline V gives CDR1 MDHEN, CDR2 SYDVKM. The length of the CDR3 is 15 residues. For the CDR3, the DNA is TGTGCCAGCAGGGGCGGGGATGCAACTAATGAAAAACTGTTTTTT. Its protein is CASRGGDATNEKLFF.

V is TRBV6-5 and J is TRBJ1-5; D gene ambiguous. CDR3 length: 14 amino acids. Germline CDR1 reads MNHEY; CDR2 reads SVGAGI. The V end was cut by 2 bases, the J end by 0 bases, with 5 bases between. The CDR3 loop is CASSYPHSNQPQHF. DNA of the CDR3: TGTGCCAGCAGTTACCCCCATAGCAATCAGCCCCAGCATTTT.

V is TRBV7-9 and J is TRBJ2-1, with 8 bases aligning to TRBD2. Germline-derived CDR1 and CDR2 are SEHNR and FQNEAQ (reference sequence). The CDR3 is 16 amino acids. J was trimmed by 8 bases and V by 5 bases; bases with no gene match: 14. The CDR3 protein is CASSQGVAGSRDEQFF. The CDR3 DNA sequence: TGTGCCAGCAGCCAAGGGGTAGCGGGATCCAGGGATGAGCAGTTCTTC.

The CDR3 sequence: CASSRFGTGGYEQYF. CDR3 coding DNA: TGTGCCAGCAGCCGGTTCGGGACAGGGGGCTACGAGCAGTACTTC. This chain joins TRBV14 and TRBJ2-7, with 11 nucleotides matching TRBD1. J was trimmed by 3 bases and V by 4 bases; bases with no gene match: 5. The CDR3 covers 15 residues. Germline loops: CDR1 SGHDN, CDR2 FVKESK. Based on the CDR3 plus reference TRBV14 and TRBJ2-7, the full variable domain is EAGVTQFPSHSVIEKGQTVTLRCDPISGHDNLYWYRRVMGKEIKFLLHFVKESKQDESGMPNNRFLAERTGGTYSTLKVQPAELEDSGVYFCASSRFGTGGYEQYFGPGTRLTVT.

The V call is TRBV7-2, the J call TRBJ2-1, with TRBD2 identical over 9 bases. Germline CDR1 is SGHTA and CDR2 is FQGNSA. The CDR3 length is 17 residues. Germline trimming cut 1 base from V and 0 bases from J; bases unmatched to any gene: 4. The CDR3 here is CASSLVYSGSSYNEQFF. CDR3 sequence (DNA): TGTGCCAGCAGCTTAGTTTATAGCGGGAGCTCCTACAATGAGCAGTTCTTC.

V gene TRBV27 combines with J gene TRBJ2-7; 10 bases line up with TRBD2. CDR1 is MNHEY and CDR2 is SMNVEV in the germline V gene (reference sequence). V dropped 0 bases and J dropped 2; count of bases not matched to a gene: 10. The CDR3 loop spans 18 amino acids. The CDR3, as DNA: TGTGCCAGCAGTTTATCGAGGGTCGGACTAGCGGAAACCTACGAGCAGTACTTC. Translation gives CASSLSRVGLAETYEQYF.

The V call is TRBV19, the J call TRBJ2-3; maybe TRBD2 (5 bases). In germline, CDR1 is LNHDA, CDR2 SQIVND (reference sequence). The length of the CDR3 is 14 residues. V was cut by 11 bases and J by 0 bases, with 15 bases left in between. The CDR3 coding sequence is TGTGCCGCAAGCGGTTATCAAAGCACAGATACGCAGTATTTT. Translated: CAASGYQSTDTQYF.

In this sample, this clone turned up once. The chain combines TRBV28 with TRBJ2-7; 8 bases are a match to TRBD2. V lost 6 bases to trimming and J lost 4 bases; unmatched junction nucleotides: 5. In germline, CDR1 is MDHEN, CDR2 SYDVKM. The CDR3 spans 13 residues. CDR3: CASRAGAGYEQYF. The CDR3 DNA is TGTGCCAGCAGAGCGGGAGCGGGGTACGAGCAGTACTTC.

The chain carries TRBV6-1 and TRBJ1-6, with 9 positions matching TRBD1. CDR1 and CDR2 from the germline V gene are MNHNS and SASEGT. The CDR3 contains 15 residues. With 2 bases clipped from V and 8 bases from J, the junction kept 4 bases outside the gene matches. For the CDR3, the DNA is TGTGCCAGCAGTGAACTAACAGGGGGCCATTCACCCCTCCACTTT. Its protein is CASSELTGGHSPLHF.

The count of this clone is one. The CDR3 coding sequence is TGTGCCAGCAGTCCCCACTCTGGGGCCAACGTCCTGACTTTC. It is translated as CASSPHSGANVLTF. The rearrangement links TRBV28 to TRBJ2-6; D gene ambiguous. From germline, CDR1 is MDHEN and CDR2 SYDVKM. Deletions cut 5 bases from V and 0 bases from J, with 5 bases between. The CDR3 is 14 residues long.